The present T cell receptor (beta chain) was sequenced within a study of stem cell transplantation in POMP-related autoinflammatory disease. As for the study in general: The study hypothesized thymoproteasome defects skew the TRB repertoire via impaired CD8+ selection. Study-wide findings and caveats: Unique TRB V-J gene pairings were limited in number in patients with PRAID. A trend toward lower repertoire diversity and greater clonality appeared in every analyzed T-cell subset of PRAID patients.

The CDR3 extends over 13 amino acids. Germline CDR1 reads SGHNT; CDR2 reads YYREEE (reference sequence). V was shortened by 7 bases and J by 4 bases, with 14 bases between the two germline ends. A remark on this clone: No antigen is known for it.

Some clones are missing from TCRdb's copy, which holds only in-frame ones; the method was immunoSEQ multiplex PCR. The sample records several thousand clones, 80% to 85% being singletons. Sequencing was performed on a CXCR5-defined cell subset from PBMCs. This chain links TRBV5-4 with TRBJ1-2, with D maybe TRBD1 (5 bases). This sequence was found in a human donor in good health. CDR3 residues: CASGSPGGYGYTF. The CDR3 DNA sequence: TGTGCCAGCGGATCTCCGGGGGGCTATGGCTACACCTTC.